The rows below give T cell receptor beta chains drawn from one sample of a study of cytomegalovirus exposure and HLA in healthy donors. Some clones are missing from TCRdb's copy, which holds only in-frame ones; the method was immunoSEQ multiplex PCR. Of roughly 130,000 clones in the sample, around three quarters were seen once. Sample: PBMCs. The source is a woman in her sixties in good health and CMV-seropositive. CDR3s include the opening cysteine and the closing phenylalanine or tryptophan. Fields, in order: V gene, clone size, J gene, D gene, CDR3 protein. D genes are given only for firm matches. Size is omitted from some rows. Given values are once, few, many or a class for expanded clones.

>TRBV19|NA|TRBJ2-7|TRBD1
CASRDRGIPGEYEQYF
>TRBV7-2|NA|TRBJ2-2|NA
CASSLGQRTGELFF
>TRBV4-1|NA|TRBJ2-1|NA
CASSRSGGMDGEQFF
>TRBV9|NA|TRBJ2-7|NA
CASSPRLATYEQYF
>TRBV4-1|NA|TRBJ2-7|NA
CASSQVSLAYEQYF
>TRBV2|few|TRBJ1-2|NA
CATLREGYGYTF
>TRBV14|NA|TRBJ2-7|NA
CASSRGASNLYEQYF
>TRBV4-1|NA|TRBJ2-2|NA
CASSQDWARSGTGELFF
>TRBV6-5|NA|NA|NA
CASSGPAGNIYEQYF
>TRBV9|NA|TRBJ2-7|NA
CASSVGYRALLDEQYF
>TRBV18|NA|TRBJ1-1|TRBD1
CASSAGQGPMNTEAFF
>TRBV5-1|NA|TRBJ2-1|NA
CASSLGTAISSYNEQFF
>TRBV7-9|few|TRBJ1-1|NA
CASSPSWGHTEAFF
>TRBV29-1|NA|TRBJ1-1|NA
CSVETDTMNTEAFF
>TRBV9|NA|TRBJ2-5|TRBD2
CASSVAGGALETQYF
>TRBV29-1|NA|TRBJ2-3|NA
CSVAGTPSTDTQYF
>TRBV6-1|few|TRBJ2-7|NA
CASRSGPGINEQYF
>TRBV7-9|NA|TRBJ1-1|TRBD1
CASSLEGTGWSNTEAFF
>TRBV11-2|once|TRBJ2-5|TRBD2
CASSERRGEETQYF
>TRBV6-1|NA|TRBJ1-2|TRBD1
CASSEFSGTGDFYGYTF
>TRBV6-5|NA|TRBJ1-3|NA
CATRTHSGNTIYF
>TRBV7-3|NA|TRBJ2-3|TRBD1
CASSRRTGATDTQYF
>TRBV27|NA|TRBJ2-7|TRBD2
CASKIAGSSYEQYF
>TRBV9|NA|TRBJ2-3|TRBD2
CASSAAGGTDTQYF
>TRBV29-1|NA|TRBJ1-1|TRBD1
CSVEGQEYTEAFF
>TRBV28|NA|TRBJ1-5|NA
CASSIQGNNQPQHF
>TRBV11-3|NA|TRBJ1-5|TRBD1
CASSPRQGGQGAAGQPQHF
>TRBV5-1|NA|TRBJ1-1|NA
CASSAVEDTEAFF
>TRBV18|few|TRBJ1-1|TRBD1
CASSPPSGQGPMNTEAFF
>TRBV9|NA|TRBJ2-3|NA
CASNGAAYTDTQYF
>TRBV6-5|NA|TRBJ1-6|NA
CASSEVPSRGPLHF
>TRBV2|NA|TRBJ1-5|NA
CASWTRGNQPQHF
>TRBV21-1|NA|TRBJ1-5|NA
CASRGSFWGNQPQHF
>TRBV28|NA|TRBJ2-7|TRBD2
CASSFSGGEQYF
>TRBV4-2|NA|TRBJ2-5|TRBD1
CASSHGTAQETQYF
>TRBV5-6|few|TRBJ1-3|NA
CASSVTPNGNTIYF
>TRBV18|few|TRBJ1-4|TRBD1
CASSPPGQMNEKLFF
>TRBV2|NA|TRBJ2-1|TRBD2
CASSGGVAGPVWHNEQFF
>TRBV5-4|few|TRBJ2-2|TRBD1
CASSHRGQVGELFF
>TRBV13|NA|TRBJ2-2|TRBD1
CASSLEVRGQSGELFF
>TRBV9|NA|TRBJ2-5|NA
CASSVGNRRETQYF
>TRBV13|once|TRBJ1-1|TRBD1
CASSLQGATEAFF
>TRBV27|once|TRBJ2-1|NA
CASSANGGPYNEQFF